The rows below give T cell receptor beta chains drawn from one sample of a study of T cells in Graves' hyperthyroidism and ophthalmopathy. TCRdb re-derived calls from the multiplex PCR reads in MiXCR, one entry per CDR3 protein. The sample yields a few hundred thousand distinct CDR3 sequences, about 14% seen once. The specimen sequenced was blood. The origin of the receptors is a middle-aged woman with Graves' hyperthyroidism that later progressed to Graves' ophthalmopathy. The CDR3 runs from the conserved cysteine through the conserved F or W. The D gene is left open where the match is weak. Clone size, where shown, is once, few, many, or a class for clones that have expanded.

v_gene: TRBV3-1; j_gene: TRBJ2-3; d_gene: NA; abundance: many; CDR3nt: TGTGCCAGCAGCCAAGGAGCGGGCCCTAGCACAGATACGCAGTATTTT; CDR3aa: CASSQGAGPSTDTQYF
v_gene: TRBV5-1; j_gene: TRBJ1-1; d_gene: NA; abundance: NA; CDR3nt: TGCGCCAGCAGCTTGGGGACCCCTAGGGGAACTGAAGCTTTCTTT; CDR3aa: CASSLGTPRGTEAFF
v_gene: TRBV14; j_gene: TRBJ1-2; d_gene: NA; abundance: many; CDR3nt: TGTGCCAGCAGCCATTTCTCGGGACTTCTGAGACGGGCTTATGGCTACACCTTC; CDR3aa: CASSHFSGLLRRAYGYTF
v_gene: TRBV20-1; j_gene: TRBJ2-7; d_gene: NA; abundance: many; CDR3nt: TGCAGTGCTGTCGGACCAACCTACTACGAGCAGTACTTC; CDR3aa: CSAVGPTYYEQYF
v_gene: TRBV5-6; j_gene: TRBJ2-4; d_gene: NA; abundance: NA; CDR3nt: TGTGCCAGCAGCTCTACAGGGACAGCCAAAAACATTCAGTACTTC; CDR3aa: CASSSTGTAKNIQYF
v_gene: TRBV28; j_gene: TRBJ1-1; d_gene: TRBD1; abundance: many; CDR3nt: TGTGCCAGCAGACAGGGGGCCAGCACTGAAGCTTTCTTT; CDR3aa: CASRQGASTEAFF
v_gene: TRBV6-5; j_gene: TRBJ1-4; d_gene: NA; abundance: NA; CDR3nt: TGTGCCAGCAGTTACTCGAGTGGAAAACTGTTTTTT; CDR3aa: CASSYSSGKLFF
v_gene: TRBV27; j_gene: TRBJ2-7; d_gene: TRBD1; abundance: many; CDR3nt: TGTGCCAGCAGTTTACCCCAGGGGGCATGGGGCTACGAGCAGTACTTC; CDR3aa: CASSLPQGAWGYEQYF
v_gene: TRBV5-5; j_gene: TRBJ1-5; d_gene: NA; abundance: many; CDR3nt: TGTGCCAGCAGCCCATGGGGGGTGGGGGGCAAGCAGCCCCAGCATTTT; CDR3aa: CASSPWGVGGKQPQHF
v_gene: TRBV5-6; j_gene: TRBJ1-2; d_gene: NA; abundance: NA; CDR3nt: TGTGCCAGCAGCTTATGGCAGGGGTATGGCTACACCTTC; CDR3aa: CASSLWQGYGYTF
v_gene: TRBV6-1; j_gene: TRBJ1-4; d_gene: NA; abundance: NA; CDR3nt: TGTGCCAGCAGTGAAGCGCTTCGGGAAAAACTGTTTTTT; CDR3aa: CASSEALREKLFF
v_gene: TRBV6-1; j_gene: TRBJ2-7; d_gene: NA; abundance: many; CDR3nt: TGTGCCAGCAGTTCCCTAGACACCGCGAACTACGAGCAGTACTTC; CDR3aa: CASSSLDTANYEQYF
v_gene: TRBV5-1; j_gene: TRBJ2-1; d_gene: TRBD2; abundance: many; CDR3nt: TGCGCCAGCAGCTTTCGGGGACTAGCGGGGTACAATGAGCAGTTCTTC; CDR3aa: CASSFRGLAGYNEQFF
v_gene: TRBV20-1; j_gene: TRBJ2-1; d_gene: TRBD2; abundance: many; CDR3nt: TGCAGTGCTAGTAACCTAGCGGGGTTTGAGCAGTTCTTC; CDR3aa: CSASNLAGFEQFF
v_gene: TRBV6-1; j_gene: TRBJ1-1; d_gene: NA; abundance: NA; CDR3nt: TGTGCCAGCAGGACGAAAGGCATGAACACTGAAGCTTTCTTT; CDR3aa: CASRTKGMNTEAFF
v_gene: TRBV5-1; j_gene: TRBJ1-1; d_gene: NA; abundance: many; CDR3nt: TGCGCCAGCAGCTTGGAAGGGCACCGAATGAACACTGAAGCTTTCTTT; CDR3aa: CASSLEGHRMNTEAFF
v_gene: TRBV29-1; j_gene: TRBJ2-3; d_gene: NA; abundance: many; CDR3nt: TGCAGCGTTCGACAGTCGACCATAAACACAGATACGCAGTATTTT; CDR3aa: CSVRQSTINTDTQYF
v_gene: TRBV3-1; j_gene: TRBJ2-7; d_gene: TRBD2; abundance: few; CDR3nt: TGTGCCACCAGCCGAGGACTAGCAACTTACGAGCAGTACTTC; CDR3aa: CATSRGLATYEQYF
v_gene: TRBV5-6; j_gene: TRBJ1-1; d_gene: TRBD1; abundance: many; CDR3nt: TGTGCCAGCAGCCAGACAGGGGGGCTTGAAGCTTTCTTT; CDR3aa: CASSQTGGLEAFF